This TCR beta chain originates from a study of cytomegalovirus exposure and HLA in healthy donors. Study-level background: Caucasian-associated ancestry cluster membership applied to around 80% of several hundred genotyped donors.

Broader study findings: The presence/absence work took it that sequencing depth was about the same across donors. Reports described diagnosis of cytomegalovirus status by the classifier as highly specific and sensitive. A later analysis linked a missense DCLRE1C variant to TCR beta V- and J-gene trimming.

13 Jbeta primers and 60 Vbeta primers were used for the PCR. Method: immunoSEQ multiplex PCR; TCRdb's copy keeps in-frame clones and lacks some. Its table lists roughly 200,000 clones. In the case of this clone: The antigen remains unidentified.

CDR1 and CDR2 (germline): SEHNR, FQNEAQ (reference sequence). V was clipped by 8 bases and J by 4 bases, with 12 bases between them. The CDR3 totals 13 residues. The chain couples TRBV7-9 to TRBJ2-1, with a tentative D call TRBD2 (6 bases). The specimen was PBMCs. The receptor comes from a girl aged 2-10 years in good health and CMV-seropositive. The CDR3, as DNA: TGTGCCAGCTCCGGGAGTCGGTACAATGAGCAGTTCTTC. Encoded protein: CASSGSRYNEQFF. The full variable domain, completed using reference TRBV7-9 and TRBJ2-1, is DTGVSQNPRHKITKRGQNVTFRCDPISEHNRLYWYRQTLGQGPEFLTYFQNEAQLEKSRLLSDRFSAERPKGSFSTLEIQRTEQGDSAMYLCASSGSRYNEQFFGPGTRLTVL.